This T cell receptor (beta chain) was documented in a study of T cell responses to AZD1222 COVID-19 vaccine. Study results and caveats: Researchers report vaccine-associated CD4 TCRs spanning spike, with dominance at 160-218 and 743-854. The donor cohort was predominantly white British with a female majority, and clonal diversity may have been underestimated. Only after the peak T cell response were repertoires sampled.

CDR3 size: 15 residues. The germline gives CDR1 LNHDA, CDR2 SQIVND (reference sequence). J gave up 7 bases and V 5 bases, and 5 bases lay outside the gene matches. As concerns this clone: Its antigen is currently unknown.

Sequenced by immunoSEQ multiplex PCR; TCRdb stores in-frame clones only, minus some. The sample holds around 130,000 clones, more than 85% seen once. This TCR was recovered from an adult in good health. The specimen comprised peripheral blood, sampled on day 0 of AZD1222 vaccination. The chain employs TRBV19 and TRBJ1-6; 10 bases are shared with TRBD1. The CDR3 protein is CASSVDRGRNSPLHF. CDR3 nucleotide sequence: TGTGCCAGTAGTGTGGACAGGGGGAGGAATTCACCCCTCCACTTT.